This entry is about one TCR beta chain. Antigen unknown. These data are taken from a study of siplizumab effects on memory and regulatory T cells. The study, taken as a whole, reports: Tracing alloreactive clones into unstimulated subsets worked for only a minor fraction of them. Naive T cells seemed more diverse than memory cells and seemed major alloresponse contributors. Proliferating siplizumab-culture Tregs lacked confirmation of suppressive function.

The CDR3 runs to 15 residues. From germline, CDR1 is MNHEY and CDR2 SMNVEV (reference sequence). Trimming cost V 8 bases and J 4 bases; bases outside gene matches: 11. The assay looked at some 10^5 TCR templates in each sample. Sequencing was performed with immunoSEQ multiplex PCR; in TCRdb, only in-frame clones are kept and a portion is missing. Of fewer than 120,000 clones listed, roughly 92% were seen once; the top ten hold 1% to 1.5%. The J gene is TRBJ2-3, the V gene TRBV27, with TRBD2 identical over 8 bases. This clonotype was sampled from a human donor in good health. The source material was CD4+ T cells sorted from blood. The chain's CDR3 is CASAPWREVADTQYF. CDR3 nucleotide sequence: TGTGCCAGCGCACCCTGGCGGGAGGTTGCAGATACGCAGTATTTT.